The next 13 T cell receptor beta chains were all read from a single sample in a study of T-cell reconstitution after alpha-beta-depleted transplantation in children. Unique molecular identifiers were incorporated during preparation of the TCRbeta library. TCRdb re-called the PCR reads with MiXCR, one entry per CDR3 protein. The profile shows 440,000 or so distinct CDR3 sequences, over 40% of them singletons. The sequences come from PBMCs, collected before TCRalphabeta/CD19-depleted stem cell transplant. These receptors all come from a girl aged 2-10 years with aplastic anemia, due to receive a stem cell transplant.

The CDR3 reads CASSTNLFSGHQETQYF. CDR3 DNA sequence: TGTGCCAGCAGTACAAACCTCTTTAGCGGTCACCAAGAGACCCAGTACTTC. The rearrangement links TRBV27 to TRBJ2-5, with D possibly matching TRBD2 (6 bases). The V gene's germline CDR1 is MNHEY and CDR2 SMNVEV (reference sequence). Trimming pared 5 bases from V and 0 bases from J, leaving 19 bases between. This CDR3 has 17 residues.

About this clonotype itself: The junction departs from the called germline gene at one end, perhaps through a read error. The chain carries TRBV12-3 or TRBV12-4 and TRBJ1-5; 10 nucleotides line up with TRBD1. This CDR3 has 16 amino acids. CDR3 DNA sequence: TGTGCCAGCAGCCCTTGGACAGGGGGTAGCGATCAGCCCCAGCATTTT. Translating it yields CASSPWTGGSDQPQHF.

This clonotype was observed a single time. This chain connects TRBV20-1 to TRBJ2-1; 11 bases line up with TRBD2. There are 15 residues in the CDR3. CDR1 and CDR2 (germline): DFQATT, SNEGSKA (reference sequence). The V and J ends lost 3 bases and 2 bases, in that order; junction bases with no gene match: 3. The CDR3 reads CSARIAGGAYNEQFF. The CDR3 DNA is TGCAGTGCTAGGATAGCGGGAGGGGCCTACAATGAGCAGTTCTTC.

The genes are TRBV3-1 and TRBJ1-5; 7 nucleotides line up with TRBD1. V shed 0 bases and J 7 bases; nucleotides not matched to a gene: 6. The CDR3 contains 15 residues. Germline-derived CDR1 and CDR2 are LGHDT and YNNKEL (reference sequence). The DNA of the CDR3 is TGTGCCAGCAGCCAAGATCAATACAGGGGCCAGCCCCAGCATTTT. This translates into CASSQDQYRGQPQHF.

This chain connects TRBV18 to TRBJ1-2; TRBD1 agrees at 9 bases. V was pared by 9 bases and J by 4 bases, with 9 bases of the junction left unmatched. The germline V gene encodes CDR1 KGHSH and CDR2 LQKENI. The CDR3 extends over 14 amino acids. This CDR3 is CASTLGQGTYGYTF. In DNA, the CDR3 is TGTGCCAGTACTTTGGGACAGGGAACCTATGGCTACACCTTC.

In this sample, this clonotype turned up a few times. V usage is TRBV6-5 and J usage is TRBJ2-6, with 11 nucleotides matching TRBD1. CDR1 MNHEY and CDR2 SVGAGI come from the germline V gene. The CDR3 loop spans 18 amino acids. Unmatched junction bases numbered 2, after V lost 0 bases and J lost 1 base. In DNA form, the CDR3 reads TGTGCCAGCAGTTACTCCGGGACAGGGGGGTCTGGGGCCAACGTCCTGACTTTC. It encodes CASSYSGTGGSGANVLTF.

This clonotype was detected only a few times. The chain joins TRBV18 to TRBJ2-2; D is possibly TRBD2 (6 bases). Germline lookup yields CDR1 KGHSH and CDR2 LQKENI. Trimming stripped 5 bases from V and 6 bases from J, with 22 bases between. This CDR3 spans 17 amino acids. CDR3 DNA sequence: TGTGCCAGCTCATCTAACTCGGGTCTCGGGGGACCCGGGGAGCTGTTTTTT. This sequence encodes CASSSNSGLGGPGELFF.

This clonotype was counted at least ten times. This rearrangement joins TRBV27 to TRBJ2-1, with 13 bases lining up with TRBD2. Per the germline V gene, CDR1 is MNHEY and CDR2 is SMNVEV (reference sequence). The CDR3 sequence is 16 residues long. The V gene end was trimmed by 6 bases and the J gene end by 8 bases; junction bases not matched to a gene: 10. CDR3 sequence reads: CASSTTSGRRHDEQFF. The CDR3 DNA is TGTGCCAGCAGCACGACTAGCGGGAGGAGACACGATGAGCAGTTCTTC.

This clonotype has at least ten counts. The chain carries TRBV14 and TRBJ2-1; D perhaps matches TRBD1 (5 bases). The CDR3 totals 16 residues. The germline V gene has CDR1 SGHDN and CDR2 FVKESK. Trimming took off 0 bases at V and 0 bases at J, with 9 bases between the two ends. CDR3 coding DNA: TGTGCCAGCAGCCAAGAGGGGCCGAGCTCCTACAATGAGCAGTTCTTC. Translating it yields CASSQEGPSSYNEQFF.

The chain is built from TRBV12-3 or TRBV12-4 and TRBJ2-1; TRBD2 aligns across 10 bases. The CDR3 consists of 15 residues. J gave up 1 base and V 5 bases, and 2 bases lay outside the gene matches. CDR3 sequence: CASSGSGGSYNEQFF. CDR3 bases: TGTGCCAGCAGTGGTAGCGGGGGGTCCTACAATGAGCAGTTCTTC.

The chain has TRBV10-3 and TRBJ2-4, with D possibly being TRBD2 (6 bases). This CDR3 contains 16 residues. Trimming took off 3 bases at V and 5 bases at J, with 17 bases between the two ends. Germline values: CDR1 ENHRY, CDR2 SYGVKD. The chain's CDR3 is CAISDYPAGEENIQYF. Written as DNA, the CDR3 is TGTGCCATCAGTGATTATCCCGCCGGGGAGGAAAACATTCAGTACTTC.

This rearrangement joins TRBV7-6 to TRBJ2-3, with TRBD2 as a possible D gene (5 bases). Trimming pared 0 bases from V and 2 bases from J, leaving 9 bases between. This CDR3 region has 15 residues. In germline, CDR1 is SGHVS, CDR2 FNYEAQ. CDR3 protein: CASSLAVGVTDTQYF. The DNA for the CDR3 is TGTGCCAGCAGCTTAGCGGTGGGAGTCACAGATACGCAGTATTTT.

This clonotype was seen more than once but under ten times. The chain combines TRBV28 with TRBJ1-3, with a tentative D call TRBD1 (6 bases). V was clipped by 7 bases and J by 7 bases, with 26 bases between them. The length of the CDR3 is 17 residues. Germline CDR1 is MDHEN and CDR2 is SYDVKM. The DNA of the CDR3 is TGTGCCAGCACCTCAATGATACCCCGGACAGTATCGAACACCATATATTTT. The encoded protein is CASTSMIPRTVSNTIYF.